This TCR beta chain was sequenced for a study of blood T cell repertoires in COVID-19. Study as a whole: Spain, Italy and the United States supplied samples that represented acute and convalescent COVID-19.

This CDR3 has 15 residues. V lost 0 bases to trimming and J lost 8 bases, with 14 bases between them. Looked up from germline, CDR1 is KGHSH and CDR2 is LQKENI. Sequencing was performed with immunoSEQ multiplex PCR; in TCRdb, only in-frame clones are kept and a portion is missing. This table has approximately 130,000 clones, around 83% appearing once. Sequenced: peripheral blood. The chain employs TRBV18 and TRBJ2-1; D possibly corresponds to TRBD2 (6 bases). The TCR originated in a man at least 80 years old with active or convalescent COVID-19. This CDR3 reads CASSPPSKGGDEQFF. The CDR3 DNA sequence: TGTGCCAGCTCACCACCGAGTAAAGGAGGGGATGAGCAGTTCTTC.